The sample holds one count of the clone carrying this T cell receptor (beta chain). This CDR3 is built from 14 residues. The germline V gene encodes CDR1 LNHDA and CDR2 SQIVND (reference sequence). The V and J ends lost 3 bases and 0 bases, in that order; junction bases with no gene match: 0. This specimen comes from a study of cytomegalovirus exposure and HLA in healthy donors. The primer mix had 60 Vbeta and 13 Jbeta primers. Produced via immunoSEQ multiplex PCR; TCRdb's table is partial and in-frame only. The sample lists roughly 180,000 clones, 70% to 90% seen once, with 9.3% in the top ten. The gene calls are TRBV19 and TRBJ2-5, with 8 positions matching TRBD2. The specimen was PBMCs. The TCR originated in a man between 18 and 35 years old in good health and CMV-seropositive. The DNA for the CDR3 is TGTGCCAGTAGTATCGGGGGGGACCAAGAGACCCAGTACTTC. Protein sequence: CASSIGGDQETQYF.